These T cell receptor beta chains were read from a single sample in a study of CD8 T cells in ankylosing spondylitis. TCRdb recomputed calls from the 5' RACE reads with MiXCR, one row per CDR3 protein. The table records roughly 100,000 distinct CDR3 sequences, about 8.3% of them present only once. Material: blood, either unsorted or a sorted T cell fraction (not recorded which). These receptors originate from a male donor with ankylosing spondylitis or in good health (not recorded which). CDR3s include the opening cysteine and the closing phenylalanine or tryptophan. The D gene is left open where the match is weak. Expanded clones are given a class, and other clones once, few, many or no size at all.

v_gene: TRBV4-3
abundance: NA
j_gene: TRBJ2-5
d_gene: TRBD1
CDR3nt: TGCGCCAGCAGCCAAGAGACAGGGGCTTGGGAGACCCAGTACTTC
CDR3aa: CASSQETGAWETQYF

v_gene: TRBV7-6
abundance: many
j_gene: TRBJ2-7
d_gene: NA
CDR3nt: TGTGCCAGCAACTCCCCGGGCGTCTACGAGCAGTACTTC
CDR3aa: CASNSPGVYEQYF

v_gene: TRBV20-1
abundance: few
j_gene: TRBJ1-1
d_gene: NA
CDR3nt: TGCAGTGCAATGACGCGAGAAGGCACTGAAGCTTTCTTT
CDR3aa: CSAMTREGTEAFF

v_gene: TRBV4-3
abundance: many
j_gene: TRBJ2-1
d_gene: TRBD2
CDR3nt: TGCGCCAGCAGCCAAGATTTTGGGGCGGGAGGGCCTTCCAATGAGCAGTTCTTC
CDR3aa: CASSQDFGAGGPSNEQFF

v_gene: TRBV5-6
abundance: many
j_gene: TRBJ1-2
d_gene: TRBD1
CDR3nt: TGTGCCAGCAGCAGAGGGACAGGGGTTCATGGCTACACCTTC
CDR3aa: CASSRGTGVHGYTF

v_gene: TRBV20-1
abundance: many
j_gene: TRBJ1-5
d_gene: NA
CDR3nt: TGCAGTGCCCGGCTGGCGGGCAATCAGCCCCAGCATTTT
CDR3aa: CSARLAGNQPQHF

v_gene: TRBV4-3
abundance: NA
j_gene: TRBJ1-1
d_gene: NA
CDR3nt: TGCGCCAGCAGCCAAGATGGCGGGCAGAACACTGAAGCTTTCTTT
CDR3aa: CASSQDGGQNTEAFF

v_gene: TRBV20-1
abundance: many
j_gene: TRBJ2-3
d_gene: TRBD1
CDR3nt: TGCAGTGCTACCTTTCGGGACAGGGAGAGAAATACGCAGTATTTT
CDR3aa: CSATFRDRERNTQYF

v_gene: TRBV4-3
abundance: many
j_gene: TRBJ2-2
d_gene: NA
CDR3nt: TGCGCCAGCAGCCAAGATCGGACCGCCGGGGAGCTGTTTTTT
CDR3aa: CASSQDRTAGELFF

v_gene: TRBV2
abundance: many
j_gene: TRBJ2-2
d_gene: NA
CDR3nt: TGTGCCAGCAGTCAACGTCAGGGGTACGGGGAGCTGTTTTTT
CDR3aa: CASSQRQGYGELFF

v_gene: TRBV5-1
abundance: many
j_gene: TRBJ2-5
d_gene: NA
CDR3nt: TGCGCCAGCAGCCCTGGAACCGAGACCCAGTACTTC
CDR3aa: CASSPGTETQYF

v_gene: TRBV5-1
abundance: many
j_gene: TRBJ2-3
d_gene: NA
CDR3nt: TGCGCCAGCAGCCCCATCTTGGGGAGTGGCACAGATACGCAGTATTTT
CDR3aa: CASSPILGSGTDTQYF

v_gene: TRBV3-1
abundance: many
j_gene: TRBJ1-5
d_gene: NA
CDR3nt: TGTGCCAGCAGCCAGGACCAAGATCAGCCCCAGCATTTT
CDR3aa: CASSQDQDQPQHF

v_gene: TRBV4-2
abundance: many
j_gene: TRBJ2-3
d_gene: NA
CDR3nt: TGTGCCAGCAGCCAAAGGCGGTTGGGGGGCACCACAGATACGCAGTATTTT
CDR3aa: CASSQRRLGGTTDTQYF

v_gene: TRBV20-1
abundance: few
j_gene: TRBJ2-3
d_gene: NA
CDR3nt: TGCAGTGCTAGTCCCCTTCCCTATACGCAGTATTTT
CDR3aa: CSASPLPYTQYF

v_gene: TRBV20-1
abundance: few
j_gene: TRBJ2-3
d_gene: NA
CDR3nt: TGCAGTGCACTACAGGACACAGATACGCAGTATTTT
CDR3aa: CSALQDTDTQYF

v_gene: TRBV7-2
abundance: many
j_gene: TRBJ1-3
d_gene: NA
CDR3nt: TGTGCCAGCAGCTTGCAACAGGGATGGAACACCATATATTTT
CDR3aa: CASSLQQGWNTIYF

v_gene: TRBV20-1
abundance: few
j_gene: TRBJ1-1
d_gene: NA
CDR3nt: TGCAGTCCCCCCGGGAGGGGGGCTGAAGCTTTCTTT
CDR3aa: CSPPGRGAEAFF

v_gene: TRBV6-2/TRBV6-3
abundance: many
j_gene: TRBJ1-5
d_gene: NA
CDR3nt: TGTGCCAGCAGCCTTACAGGGTACCAGCCCCAGCATTTT
CDR3aa: CASSLTGYQPQHF

v_gene: TRBV6-5
abundance: many
j_gene: TRBJ1-4
d_gene: NA
CDR3nt: TGTGCCAGCAGTTCCCTGGCTGCAACTAATGAAAAACTGTTTTTT
CDR3aa: CASSSLAATNEKLFF

v_gene: TRBV4-3
abundance: many
j_gene: TRBJ2-1
d_gene: NA
CDR3nt: TGCGCCAGCAGCCAAGATGCGGACCGCTCCTACAATGAGCAGTTCTTC
CDR3aa: CASSQDADRSYNEQFF

v_gene: TRBV10-3
abundance: many
j_gene: TRBJ2-2
d_gene: NA
CDR3nt: TGTGCCATCAGTGAGTCGAGGGGGAACACCGGGGAGCTGTTTTTT
CDR3aa: CAISESRGNTGELFF

v_gene: TRBV20-1
abundance: NA
j_gene: TRBJ1-2
d_gene: TRBD1
CDR3nt: TGCAGTGCAAGGGACAGGGGTGCTGGCTACACCTTC
CDR3aa: CSARDRGAGYTF

v_gene: TRBV20-1
abundance: NA
j_gene: TRBJ1-5
d_gene: NA
CDR3nt: TGCAGTGCTAGAGATGGCACAGCTTATAGCAATCAGCCCCAGCATTTT
CDR3aa: CSARDGTAYSNQPQHF

v_gene: TRBV7-8
abundance: many
j_gene: TRBJ1-6
d_gene: NA
CDR3nt: TGTGCCAGCAGCCCCCGGGGGACATTTGGCAGTTCACCCCTCCACTTT
CDR3aa: CASSPRGTFGSSPLHF

v_gene: TRBV7-2
abundance: many
j_gene: TRBJ1-1
d_gene: NA
CDR3nt: TGTGCCAGCAGCGTATCAGTTGAGGGAGCTTTCTTT
CDR3aa: CASSVSVEGAFF

v_gene: TRBV24-1
abundance: many
j_gene: TRBJ2-5
d_gene: NA
CDR3nt: TGTGCCACCAGTGATCATCAGGCCGGTAAAGAGACCCAGTACTTC
CDR3aa: CATSDHQAGKETQYF

v_gene: TRBV5-6
abundance: many
j_gene: TRBJ2-7
d_gene: TRBD2
CDR3nt: TGTGCCAGCAGCTCGCCGACTAGCCCGCACGAGCAGTACTTC
CDR3aa: CASSSPTSPHEQYF

v_gene: TRBV9
abundance: many
j_gene: TRBJ2-1
d_gene: TRBD2
CDR3nt: TGTGCCAGCAGCGTCCCAACTAGCGGGGGGGCTAGGAATGAGCAGTTCTTC
CDR3aa: CASSVPTSGGARNEQFF